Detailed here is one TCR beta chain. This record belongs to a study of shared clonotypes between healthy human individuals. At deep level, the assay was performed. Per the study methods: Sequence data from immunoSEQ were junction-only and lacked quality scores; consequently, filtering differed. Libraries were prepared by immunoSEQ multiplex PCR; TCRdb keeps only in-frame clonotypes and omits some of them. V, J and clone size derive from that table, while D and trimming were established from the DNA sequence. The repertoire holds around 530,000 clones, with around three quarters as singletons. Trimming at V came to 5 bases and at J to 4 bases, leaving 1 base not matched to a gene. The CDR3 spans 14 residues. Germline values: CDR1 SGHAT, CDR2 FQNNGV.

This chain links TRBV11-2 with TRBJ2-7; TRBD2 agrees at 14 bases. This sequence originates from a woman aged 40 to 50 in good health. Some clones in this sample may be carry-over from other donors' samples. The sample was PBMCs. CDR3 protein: CASSRLAGGYEQYF. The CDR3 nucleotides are TGTGCCAGCAGCCGACTAGCGGGAGGGTACGAGCAGTACTTC.